The rows below give T cell receptor beta chains drawn from one sample of a study of OX40 agonist ivuxolimab in advanced cancers. TCRdb's table, derived via immunoSEQ multiplex PCR, lists solely in-frame clones and lacks some. Among 70,000 to 75,000 clones, around 80% were seen once, and the ten largest hold about 1%. Sequenced here: CD4+ or CD8+ T cells sorted from blood, sampled in a trial of the OX40 agonist ivuxolimab. These receptor sequences come from an adult with an advanced solid tumor such as melanoma, head and neck, liver or kidney cancer. Both conserved end residues are part of each CDR3. A D gene is named only where the DNA matches it firmly. A row's size may be missing; if present it is once, few, many or a size class.

V gene	J gene	D gene	clone size	CDR3 DNA	CDR3 protein
TRBV15	TRBJ1-2	TRBD1	once	TGTGCCACCAGCAGCGGGACAGGGTCTAGCTATGGCTACACCTTC	CATSSGTGSSYGYTF
TRBV7-9	TRBJ2-3	TRBD1	.	TGTGCCAGCAGCTTTCTGGGACAGGGCGCAGATACGCAGTATTTT	CASSFLGQGADTQYF
TRBV4-1	TRBJ2-1	.	.	TGCGCCAGCAGCCAACAGGGATTTGTCGACAATGAGCAGTTCTTC	CASSQQGFVDNEQFF
TRBV4-3	TRBJ2-3	TRBD2	.	TGCGCCAGCAGCCAAGATAAGCGGGGAGATACGCAGTATTTT	CASSQDKRGDTQYF
TRBV5-1	TRBJ1-2	.	.	TGCGCCAGCAGCTCGAACAGATTAACAGGGAGCCGAAGCTATGGCTACACCTTC	CASSSNRLTGSRSYGYTF
TRBV18	TRBJ1-1	.	.	TGTGCCAGCTCACCAGGGGAATTGAGGAACACTGAAGCTTTCTTT	CASSPGELRNTEAFF
TRBV7-2	TRBJ2-3	.	.	TGTGCCAGCAGCTTACAGGGAGATACGCAGTATTTT	CASSLQGDTQYF
TRBV4-1	TRBJ2-7	TRBD1	.	TGCGCCAGCAGCCAAGCCGTCAGGGGGCGGTGGTACGAGCAGTACTTC	CASSQAVRGRWYEQYF
TRBV6-5	TRBJ2-7	TRBD2	.	TGTATAAGCCATAGCGGGGGGGCGGGTGAGCAGTACTTC	CISHSGGAGEQYF
TRBV7-2	TRBJ2-7	.	.	TGTGCCAGCAGCTTAAGTCCGATTAGCTCCTACGAGCAGTACTTC	CASSLSPISSYEQYF
TRBV5-1	TRBJ2-2	TRBD2	.	TGCGCCAGCAGCTTGCCACTAGCGGACACCGGGGAGCTGTTTTTT	CASSLPLADTGELFF
TRBV11-2	TRBJ2-7	.	once	TGTGCCAGCAGCTTCGGGGGCCACGAGCAGTACTTC	CASSFGGHEQYF
TRBV7-8	TRBJ2-6	TRBD1	.	TGTGCCAGCAGCTTTGGGACAGGTGCGGCGGGGGCCAACGTCCTGACTTTC	CASSFGTGAAGANVLTF
TRBV7-9	TRBJ2-3	.	.	TGTGCCAGCAGCGTCCAGGTGGGGAGCACAGATACGCAGTATTTT	CASSVQVGSTDTQYF
TRBV10-2	TRBJ2-7	.	.	TGCGCCAGCAGTAAGGGGGGGGGAAACGAGCAGTACTTC	CASSKGGGNEQYF
TRBV19	TRBJ1-1	.	.	TGTGCCAGTAGTACCCAAGGGAACACTGAAGCTTTCTTT	CASSTQGNTEAFF